Listed here are 18 T cell receptor beta chains from one sample, sequenced in a study of graft-versus-host responses after intestinal transplantation. Clones were sequenced by immunoSEQ multiplex PCR, and TCRdb holds only the in-frame ones, with some missing. The table lists fewer than 55,000 clones, 85% to 95% of them singletons, with approximately 0.21% in the top ten. Their specific antigens are unknown. Source: unstimulated CD8+ T cells sorted from spleen or lymph node cells, taken before transplant. The receptors shown here come from a human donor who was the organ donor for an intestinal transplant.

The CDR3 reads CASSPIRTGSTYEQYF. In nucleotides, the CDR3 is TGTGCCAGCAGCCCGATTCGGACAGGGAGCACCTACGAGCAGTACTTC. V gene TRBV7-9 combines with J gene TRBJ2-7, with TRBD1 matching 8 bases. V was pared by 5 bases and J by 2 bases, with 11 bases of the junction left unmatched. The CDR3 has 16 residues. The V gene's germline CDR1 is SEHNR and CDR2 FQNEAQ (reference sequence).

The rearrangement joins TRBV19 to TRBJ2-7, with TRBD2 matching over 10 bases. Germline-derived CDR1 and CDR2 are LNHDA and SQIVND (reference sequence). The CDR3 sequence is 15 residues long. Losses at the gene ends were 5 bases for V and 3 bases for J; bases not matched to a gene: 7. The CDR3 loop reads CASSPLAGEGYEQYF. DNA for the CDR3: TGTGCCAGTAGTCCGCTAGCGGGGGAGGGCTACGAGCAGTACTTC. Full variable domain (rest looked up from reference TRBV19 and TRBJ2-7): DGGITQSPKYLFRKEGQNVTLSCEQNLNHDAMYWYRQDPGQGLRLIYYSQIVNDFQKGDIAEGYSVSREKKESFPLTVTSAQKNPTAFYLCASSPLAGEGYEQYFGPGTRLTVT.

This clone was detected only once. This chain links TRBV11-2 with TRBJ2-7; 14 bases are shared with TRBD2. From germline, CDR1 is SGHAT and CDR2 FQNNGV. The CDR3 has 18 amino acids. The J segment lost 0 bases and the V segment lost 3 bases, leaving 7 bases of the junction unmatched. The CDR3 region is CASSFSGTSGSHSYEQYF. CDR3 coding DNA: TGTGCCAGCAGCTTCTCTGGGACTAGCGGGAGTCACTCCTACGAGCAGTACTTC.

The V and J genes are TRBV14 and TRBJ2-7; TRBD1 is a possible D gene (5 bases). CDR1 SGHDN and CDR2 FVKESK come from the germline V gene. V gave up 1 base and J gave up 3 bases, with 22 bases separating them. The CDR3 spans 18 residues. The chain's CDR3 is CASSQATAFPPGGYEQYF. Here the CDR3 DNA reads TGTGCCAGCAGCCAAGCGACAGCTTTCCCCCCCGGCGGCTACGAGCAGTACTTC.

The chain links TRBV6-1 to TRBJ1-1, with TRBD1 as a possible D gene (5 bases). The germline gives CDR1 MNHNS, CDR2 SASEGT. The V gene lost 2 bases and the J gene lost 4 bases, with 11 bases spanning the gap. This CDR3 is built from 14 residues. The CDR3 loop is CASSERGGATEAFF. DNA of the CDR3: TGTGCCAGCAGTGAAAGGGGAGGGGCCACTGAAGCTTTCTTT.

The DNA of the CDR3 is TGCAGCGTTGAGGGCGGGGGAAGCTCCTACAATGAGCAGTTCTTC. It specifies CSVEGGGSSYNEQFF. The V call is TRBV29-1, the J call TRBJ2-1, with 7 bases that match TRBD2. This CDR3 has 15 residues. Losses at the gene ends were 3 bases for V and 0 bases for J; bases not matched to a gene: 5. Germline CDR1 reads SQVTM; CDR2 reads ANQGSEA.

V usage is TRBV28 and J usage is TRBJ2-5; 7 positions match TRBD2. CDR3 length: 14 residues. Germline assignment: CDR1 MDHEN and CDR2 SYDVKM. With 3 bases clipped from V and 2 bases from J, the junction kept 3 bases outside the gene matches. In nucleotides, the CDR3 is TGTGCCAGCAGTTTTGCGGGGGAACAAGAGACCCAGTACTTC. Protein product: CASSFAGEQETQYF.

This clone was counted once. The chain joins TRBV27 to TRBJ2-2; D remains unclear. Deletions cut 3 bases from V and 4 bases from J, with 3 bases between. Germline lookup yields CDR1 MNHEY and CDR2 SMNVEV (reference sequence). The CDR3 covers 12 residues. The CDR3 sequence is CASSFGTGELFF. The DNA of the CDR3 is TGTGCCAGCAGTTTTGGCACCGGGGAGCTGTTTTTT.

This chain joins TRBV4-2 and TRBJ1-3; D is unresolved. V lost 2 bases and J lost 6, with 14 bases in between. The germline gives CDR1 LGHNA, CDR2 YNFKEQ. CDR3 size: 15 residues. Here the CDR3 DNA reads TGTGCCAGCAGCCAACTAACCTTGGGCGAAAACACCATATATTTT. This gives the protein CASSQLTLGENTIYF.

The gene calls are TRBV7-9 and TRBJ1-3; D uncertain. The ends were cut back, 3 bases at V and 0 bases at J, with 12 bases in the middle. CDR1 is SEHNR, CDR2 FQNEAQ, per germline (reference sequence). The length of the CDR3 is 16 residues. CDR3 nucleotides: TGTGCCAGCAGCTTTGACGGGAGTAACTCTGGAAACACCATATATTTT. This translates into CASSFDGSNSGNTIYF.

This clone was found once. The V call is TRBV7-2, the J call TRBJ2-5; D call uncertain. V dropped 3 bases and J dropped 1 base, with 9 bases sitting between them. This CDR3 spans 14 amino acids. Germline-derived CDR1 and CDR2 are SGHTA and FQGNSA. The CDR3 is CASSLYNSQETQYF. The CDR3 nucleotides read TGTGCCAGCAGCTTGTATAACAGCCAAGAGACCCAGTACTTC.

This chain joins TRBV30 and TRBJ2-1; no definite D call. The germline CDR1 and CDR2 sequences are GTSNPN and SVGIG (reference sequence). Trimming left V 1 base short and J 8 bases short, with 21 bases between. CDR3 length equals 16 residues. The CDR3 loop reads CAWSAGLRYTDDEQFF. Written as DNA, the CDR3 is TGTGCCTGGAGTGCCGGTTTACGCTACACGGACGATGAGCAGTTCTTC.

The chain couples TRBV27 to TRBJ2-3; 7 positions match TRBD2. Germline V gives CDR1 MNHEY, CDR2 SMNVEV (reference sequence). This CDR3 spans 14 amino acids. The junction had 6 bases not matched to a gene; V was cut back by 7 bases and J by 2 bases. The CDR3, as DNA: TGTGCCAGCATCAGCGGGGTTCTCACAGATACGCAGTATTTT. The encoded protein is CASISGVLTDTQYF.

The rearrangement links TRBV29-1 to TRBJ2-7; 8 bases agree with TRBD1. J was trimmed by 1 base and V by 2 bases; bases with no gene match: 7. The CDR3 totals 15 residues. The V gene's germline CDR1 is SQVTM and CDR2 ANQGSEA. The CDR3 DNA follows: TGCAGCGTTGAATATGGCTGGACAGGGTCCTACGAGCAGTACTTC. As protein: CSVEYGWTGSYEQYF.

The rearrangement uses TRBV13 and TRBJ1-6; no definite D call. The CDR3 is made up of 16 amino acids. The germline V gene has CDR1 PRHDT and CDR2 FYEKMQ (reference sequence). V shed 2 bases and J shed 8 bases, with 16 bases lying between them. The CDR3 loop reads CASSLTSEDLDSPLHF. The CDR3 nucleotides are TGTGCCAGCAGCTTAACTAGCGAGGATCTAGATTCACCCCTCCACTTT.

The rearrangement links TRBV7-8 to TRBJ2-1, with D possibly TRBD2 on 6 matching bases. Per the germline V gene, CDR1 is SGHVS and CDR2 is FQNEAQ. The CDR3 length is 16 residues. Trimming shortened V by 2 bases and J by 2 bases, and 13 bases separated the two germline ends. The CDR3 region is CASSLNMAGTYNEQFF. In DNA form, the CDR3 reads TGTGCCAGCAGCTTAAACATGGCGGGGACCTACAATGAGCAGTTCTTC.

The chain combines TRBV27 with TRBJ2-7; perhaps D is TRBD1 or TRBD2 (5 bases each). Germline lookup yields CDR1 MNHEY and CDR2 SMNVEV (reference sequence). Deletions cut 2 bases from V and 0 bases from J, with 8 bases between. The CDR3 is 14 amino acids. This CDR3 is CASSLRGVSYEQYF. The CDR3 DNA reads TGTGCCAGCAGTTTACGAGGGGTCTCCTACGAGCAGTACTTC.

In this sample, this clone turned up once. J is TRBJ1-1 and V is TRBV19; D gene uncertain. Trimming cost V 3 bases and J 1 base, with 3 bases left between them. There are 12 residues in the CDR3. Germline values: CDR1 LNHDA, CDR2 SQIVND (reference sequence). CDR3 sequence: CASSIGNTEAFF. The CDR3 DNA is TGTGCCAGTAGTATCGGGAACACTGAAGCTTTCTTT.